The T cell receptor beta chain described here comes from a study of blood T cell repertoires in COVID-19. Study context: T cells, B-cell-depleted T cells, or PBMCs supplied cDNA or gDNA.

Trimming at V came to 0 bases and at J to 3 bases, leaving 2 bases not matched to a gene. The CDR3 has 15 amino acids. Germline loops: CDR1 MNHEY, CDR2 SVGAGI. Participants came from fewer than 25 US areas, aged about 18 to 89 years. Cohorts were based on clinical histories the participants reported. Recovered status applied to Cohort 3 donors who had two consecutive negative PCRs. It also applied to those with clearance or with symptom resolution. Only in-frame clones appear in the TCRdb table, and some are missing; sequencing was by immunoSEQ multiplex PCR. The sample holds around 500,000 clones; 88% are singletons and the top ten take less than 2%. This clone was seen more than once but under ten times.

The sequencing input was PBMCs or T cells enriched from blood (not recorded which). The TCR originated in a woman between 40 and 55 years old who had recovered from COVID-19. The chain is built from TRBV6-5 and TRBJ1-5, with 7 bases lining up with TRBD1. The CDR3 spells CASSYSGQDNQPQHF. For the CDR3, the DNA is TGTGCCAGCAGTTACTCCGGACAGGACAATCAGCCCCAGCATTTT.